The following is a T cell receptor beta chain sequence with its context. V was pared by 6 bases and J by 3 bases, with 15 bases between. This CDR3 region has 15 residues. From germline, CDR1 is MNHEY and CDR2 SVGAGI. This sample stems from a study of blood T cell repertoires in COVID-19. Study context: The samples span acute and convalescent COVID-19 from the United States, Italy and Spain.

Clones were read by immunoSEQ multiplex PCR, and TCRdb kept only the in-frame ones, dropping some. The sample has a few hundred thousand clones, around 81% seen once. Donors were grouped by their self-reported clinical history. The receptor was derived from a man between 50 and 59 years old who had recovered from COVID-19. Sequencing was done on a sample of PBMCs or T cells enriched from blood (not recorded which). The V call is TRBV6-5, the J call TRBJ1-5; D remains ambiguous. CDR3 nucleotide sequence: TGTGCCAGCAGCTGGGCGGGAGGGTACAATCAGCCCCAGCATTTT. Translated, it gives CASSWAGGYNQPQHF.